This TCR beta chain is from a study of CD4+ T cells in melanoma (dated by TCRdb to 2022 to 2024). As for the study more broadly: Neoantigen-specific CD4+ T cells in human melanoma were what the study investigated. Overall study results and their limits: Neoantigen-specific CD4+ T cells were reported to be correlated with the function of CD8+ T cells, macrophages and B cells. Diverse differentiation states were reported to be shown by neoantigen-specific CD4+ T cells in melanoma.

The donors were melanoma patients. As to this clone: No cognate antigen has been identified for it. Base qualities are not provided; no much larger clone lies one nucleotide away.

V is shortened by 4 bases, J by 1 base, and the region joining them spans 7 bases. The CDR3 runs 14 amino acids, cysteine and phenylalanine included. Only the CDR3 region is kept as DNA, spanning 42 bases read in frame from base 1. The germline V gene specifies SGHTA as CDR1 and FQGNSA as CDR2. The library was made by the immunoSEQ multiplex PCR assay. Sourced from immuneACCESS, this table was stored by TCRdb with only in-frame sequences that have V and J called. A share of the clones is absent; for the studies checked, an unresolved V gene accounts for under half, and the remainder has no known explanation. The sample contains about 140,000 clones, around 90% of them found a single time. Less than 2% of the sample is in the top ten clones.

The clonotype originates from a human donor with melanoma. The chain uses TRBV7-2 and TRBJ2-2; TRBD1 might be the D gene, on 6 matching bases. The nucleotide sequence reads TGTGCCAGCAGCTGGACAGAGAACACCGGGGAGCTGTTTTTT. Translated, it reads CASSWTENTGELFF.